This entry lists 3 T cell receptor beta chains sequenced from one sample in a study of shared clonotypes between healthy human individuals. Only in-frame clones appear in the TCRdb table, and some are missing; sequencing was by immunoSEQ multiplex PCR. The sample includes about 480,000 clones, 70% to 80% of them seen just once. Sequencing used PBMCs. All receptors derive from a woman between 40 and 50 years old in good health. Some clones in this sample may be carry-over from other donors' samples.

V gene TRBV2 combines with J gene TRBJ2-5; D call uncertain. The end of the DNA fits TRBJ2-7 better, so the J call may be wrong. CDR3 size: 13 residues. Germline CDR1 reads SNHLY; CDR2 reads FYNNEI. The CDR3: CASSDSIPYEQYF. The CDR3 region has the DNA TGTGCCAGCAGTGATAGCATTCCCTACGAGCAGTACTTC.

The chain has TRBV19 and TRBJ2-2, with no clear D. The CDR3 spans 14 residues. Trimming stripped 9 bases from V and 2 bases from J, with 13 bases between. CDR1 is LNHDA, CDR2 SQIVND, per germline (reference sequence). CDR3 residues: CASTTPINTGELFF. The DNA for the CDR3 is TGTGCCAGCACTACTCCTATTAACACCGGGGAGCTGTTTTTT.

The V gene is TRBV10-3, the J gene TRBJ1-5; TRBD1 matches at 7 bases. The V and J ends lost 3 bases and 3 bases, in that order; junction bases with no gene match: 2. Germline loops: CDR1 ENHRY, CDR2 SYGVKD. This CDR3 spans 14 amino acids. CDR3 DNA sequence: TGTGCCATCAGTGAACAGGGGCACAATCAGCCCCAGCATTTT. Its protein is CAISEQGHNQPQHF.